Listed below are T cell receptor beta chains from one sample, sequenced in a study of vaccination and CD4 T cells after COVID-19. Antigens for these TCRs are unknown. Each CDR3 protein gets one entry after TCRdb re-called the PCR reads with MiXCR. The table has about 20,000 distinct CDR3 sequences, roughly 46% seen once; the top ten hold less than 3.5%. Source: CD4+ T cells from blood, cultured in vitro, taken after SARS-CoV-2 vaccination. These receptors were taken from a human donor who had recovered from COVID-19. The CDR3 runs from the conserved cysteine through the conserved F or W. A D gene is named only where the DNA matches it firmly. Rows give clone size only sometimes, using once, few, many, or a class for an expanded clone.

v_gene	j_gene	len	d_gene	abundance	CDR3nt	CDR3aa
TRBV11-1	TRBJ2-3	14	.	few	TGTGCCAGCAAGCAGGAGTTCGGTGGGGATACGCAGTATTTT	CASKQEFGGDTQYF
TRBV6-2/TRBV6-3	TRBJ1-5	16	TRBD1	.	TGTGCCAGCAGAGACCCGGGACAGAAATTCGATCAGCCCCAGCATTTT	CASRDPGQKFDQPQHF
TRBV6-1	TRBJ1-2	18	.	.	TGTGCCAGCAGTGATATAGCGACAGCTTCGCAGGCCGCGCGAGGCTACACCTTC	CASSDIATASQAARGYTF
TRBV27	TRBJ1-6	15	TRBD1	few	TGTGCCAGCAGCATGACAGGGGCCTATAATTCACCCCTCCACTTT	CASSMTGAYNSPLHF
TRBV7-8	TRBJ2-5	15	TRBD2	.	TGTGCCAGCAGCTTACATCGGCTAGCGGCTGAGACCCAGTACTTC	CASSLHRLAAETQYF
TRBV27	TRBJ2-5	13	.	few	TGTGCCAGCAGTTTATCGATCCAAGAGACCCAGTACTTC	CASSLSIQETQYF
TRBV14	TRBJ2-7	14	TRBD1	.	TGTGCCAGCAGCCCGTTGGACAGGGCCTCCGAGCAGTACTTC	CASSPLDRASEQYF
TRBV20-1	TRBJ2-1	13	.	few	TGCAGTGCTAGCCGGTCGTCCACTAATGAGCAGTTCTTC	CSASRSSTNEQFF
TRBV7-9	TRBJ2-2	15	.	few	TGTGCCAGCAGCTTTGATGAGAGGCCCACCGGGGAGCTGTTTTTT	CASSFDERPTGELFF
TRBV20-1	TRBJ1-1	17	.	.	TGCAGTGCTAGGGACAGTGTCTGGCCCTTTATGAACACTGAAGCTTTCTTT	CSARDSVWPFMNTEAFF
TRBV20-1	TRBJ2-1	13	.	.	TGCAGTGCTAGATCGGTCTCCTACAATGAGCAGTTCTTC	CSARSVSYNEQFF
TRBV7-8	TRBJ2-3	15	.	.	TGTGCCAGCACCCTTAGGGACCGTAGCACAGATACGCAGTATTTT	CASTLRDRSTDTQYF
TRBV20-1	TRBJ2-7	12	TRBD1	.	TGCAGTGCTGGGGGACAGGGAAACGAGCAGTACTTC	CSAGGQGNEQYF
TRBV2	TRBJ1-5	14	.	few	TGTGCCAGCAGTGAAGGAGCGGCCGGTCAGCCCCAGCATTTT	CASSEGAAGQPQHF
TRBV7-3	TRBJ1-6	16	.	.	TGTGCCAGCAGCCCTTCGAGGGAAAGAGTGAATTCACCCCTCCACTTT	CASSPSRERVNSPLHF
TRBV7-2	TRBJ2-7	16	TRBD1	few	TGTGCCAGCAGCCAAACTGGCCGGGACAGGACCTACGAGCAGTACTTC	CASSQTGRDRTYEQYF
TRBV15	TRBJ1-1	15	TRBD1	.	TGTGCCACCAGCAGCCCAACAGGGGGCCTTCAGGAAGCTTTCTTT	CATSSPTGGLQEAFF
TRBV12-3/TRBV12-4	TRBJ2-2	12	.	.	TGTGCCAGCAGTTGGATTTCCGGGGAGCTGTTTTTT	CASSWISGELFF
TRBV6-1	TRBJ1-2	13	.	few	TGTGCCAGCAGTGAAGCTGTCACCTATGGCTACACCTTC	CASSEAVTYGYTF
TRBV20-1	TRBJ2-7	15	.	.	TGCAGTGCTAGAGCCTCTGTACAGGTTTCCTACGAGCAGTACTTC	CSARASVQVSYEQYF
TRBV20-1	TRBJ2-4	16	TRBD1	few	TGCAGTGCTAGAGATAAAAAGGGACAGGGAGGGAACATTCAGTACTTC	CSARDKKGQGGNIQYF
TRBV15	TRBJ1-5	15	.	.	TGTGCCACCAGCAGGGAGACACGGGGGAATCAGCCCCAGCATTTT	CATSRETRGNQPQHF